This T cell receptor (beta chain) originates from a study of T-cell memory formation after mild COVID-19. Regarding the study as a whole: Later expanders leaned CD4+, whereas clones that contracted between day 15 and 85 were balanced CD4/CD8.

5'RACE with constant-segment primers yielded barcoded, UMI-tagged TCR alpha and TCR beta cDNA libraries. Via MiXCR, TCRdb re-called the 5' RACE reads, giving one row per CDR3 protein. The sample yields about 540,000 distinct CDR3 sequences, roughly 21% seen once. Worth noting for this clonotype: Its target is unknown.

CDR3 size: 14 residues. V lost 8 bases, J lost 2 bases, and 16 bases lay in between. Germline lookup yields CDR1 LNHNV and CDR2 YYDKDF (reference sequence). The sample comprised PBMCs or a T cell subset sorted from them (not recorded which). The clonotype comes from an adult woman who had mild COVID-19 (a few samples of this study predate the infection). Cell type and time point are not known. This sequence joins TRBV15 and TRBJ2-7; no clear D. The CDR3 here is CATGTGGPPYEQYF. The CDR3 DNA is TGTGCCACCGGAACGGGTGGCCCCCCCTACGAGCAGTACTTC. Filled out from reference TRBV15 and TRBJ2-7, the complete variable domain reads DAMVIQNPRYQVTQFGKPVTLSCSQTLNHNVMYWYQQKSSQAPKLLFHYYDKDFNNEADTPDNFQSRRPNTSFCFLDIRSPGLGDTAMYLCATGTGGPPYEQYFGPGTRLTVT.